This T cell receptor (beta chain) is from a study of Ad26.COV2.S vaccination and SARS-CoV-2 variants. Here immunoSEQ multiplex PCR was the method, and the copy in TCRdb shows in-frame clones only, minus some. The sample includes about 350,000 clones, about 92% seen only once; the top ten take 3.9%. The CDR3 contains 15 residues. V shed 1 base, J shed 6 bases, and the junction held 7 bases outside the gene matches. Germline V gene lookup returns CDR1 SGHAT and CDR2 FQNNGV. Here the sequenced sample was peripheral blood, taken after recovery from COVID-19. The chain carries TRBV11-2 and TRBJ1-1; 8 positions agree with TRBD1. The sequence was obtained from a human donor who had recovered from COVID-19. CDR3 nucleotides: TGTGCCAGCAGCTTAGCCAGGGGGCGCTTCCCTGAAGCTTTCTTT. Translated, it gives CASSLARGRFPEAFF.